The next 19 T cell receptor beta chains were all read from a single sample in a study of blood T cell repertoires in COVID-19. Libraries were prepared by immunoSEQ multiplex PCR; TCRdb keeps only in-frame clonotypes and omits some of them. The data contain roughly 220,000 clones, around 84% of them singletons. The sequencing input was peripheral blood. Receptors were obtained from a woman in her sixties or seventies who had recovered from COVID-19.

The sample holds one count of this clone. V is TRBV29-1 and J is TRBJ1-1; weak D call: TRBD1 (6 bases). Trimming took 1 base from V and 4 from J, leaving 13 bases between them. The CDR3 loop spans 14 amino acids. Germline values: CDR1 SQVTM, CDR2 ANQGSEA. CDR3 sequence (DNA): TGCAGCGTTGAAGCCAGGGGTTTGGGCACTGAAGCTTTCTTT. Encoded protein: CSVEARGLGTEAFF.

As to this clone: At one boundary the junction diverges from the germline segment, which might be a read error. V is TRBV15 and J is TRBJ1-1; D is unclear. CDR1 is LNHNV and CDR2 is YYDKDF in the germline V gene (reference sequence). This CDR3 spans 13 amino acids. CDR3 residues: CATSRVLNTKAFF. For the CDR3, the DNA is TGTGCCACCAGCAGAGTACTGAACACTAAAGCTTTCTTT.

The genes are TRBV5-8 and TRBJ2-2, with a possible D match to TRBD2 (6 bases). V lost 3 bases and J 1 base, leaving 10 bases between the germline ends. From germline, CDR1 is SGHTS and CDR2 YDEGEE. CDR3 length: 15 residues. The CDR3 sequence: CASSSGTLNTGELFF. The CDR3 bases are TGTGCCAGCAGCTCCGGGACTTTGAACACCGGGGAGCTGTTTTTT.

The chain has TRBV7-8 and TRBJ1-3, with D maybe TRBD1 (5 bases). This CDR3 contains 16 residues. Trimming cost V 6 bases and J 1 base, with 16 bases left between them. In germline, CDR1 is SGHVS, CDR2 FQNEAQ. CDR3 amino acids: CASSTKGVFSGNTIYF. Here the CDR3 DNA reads TGTGCCAGCAGTACCAAAGGGGTGTTTTCTGGAAACACCATATATTTT. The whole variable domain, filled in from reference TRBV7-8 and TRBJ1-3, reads GAGVSQSPRYKVAKRGQDVALRCDPISGHVSLFWYQQALGQGPEFLTYFQNEAQLDKSGLPSDRFFAERPEGSVSTLKIQRTQQEDSAVYLCASSTKGVFSGNTIYFGEGSWLTVV.

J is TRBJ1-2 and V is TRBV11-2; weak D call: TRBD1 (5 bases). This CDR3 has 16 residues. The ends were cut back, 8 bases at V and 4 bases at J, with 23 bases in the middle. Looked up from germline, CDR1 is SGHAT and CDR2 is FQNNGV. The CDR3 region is CASGEGRGRISYGYTF. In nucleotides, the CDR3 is TGTGCCAGCGGCGAGGGGCGGGGGAGAATATCCTATGGCTACACCTTC.

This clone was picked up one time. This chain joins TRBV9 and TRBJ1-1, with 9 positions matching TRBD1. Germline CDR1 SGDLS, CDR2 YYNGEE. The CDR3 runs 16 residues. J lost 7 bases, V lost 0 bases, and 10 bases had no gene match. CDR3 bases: TGTGCCAGCAGCGTAGTAGGGGGGACAGGGTATAGTGAAGCTTTCTTT. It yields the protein CASSVVGGTGYSEAFF.

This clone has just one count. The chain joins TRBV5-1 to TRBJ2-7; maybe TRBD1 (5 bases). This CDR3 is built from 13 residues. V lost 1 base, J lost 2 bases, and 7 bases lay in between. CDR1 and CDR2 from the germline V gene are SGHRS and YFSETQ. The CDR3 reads CASSLQGPYEQYF. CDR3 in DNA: TGCGCCAGCAGCTTGCAGGGCCCCTACGAGCAGTACTTC. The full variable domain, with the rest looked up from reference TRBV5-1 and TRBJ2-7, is KAGVTQTPRYLIKTRGQQVTLSCSPISGHRSVSWYQQTPGQGLQFLFEYFSETQRNKGNFPGRFSGRQFSNSRSEMNVSTLELGDSALYLCASSLQGPYEQYFGPGTRLTVT.

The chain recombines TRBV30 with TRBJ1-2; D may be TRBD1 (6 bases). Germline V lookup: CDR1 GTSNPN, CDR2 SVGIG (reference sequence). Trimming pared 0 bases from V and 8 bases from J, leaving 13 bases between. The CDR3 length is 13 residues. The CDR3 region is CAWSVRGAWGYTF. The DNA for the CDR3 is TGTGCCTGGAGTGTACGGGGGGCGTGGGGCTACACCTTC.

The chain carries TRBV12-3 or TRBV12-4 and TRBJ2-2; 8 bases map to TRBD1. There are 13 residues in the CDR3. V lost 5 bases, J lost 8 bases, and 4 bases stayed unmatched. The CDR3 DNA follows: TGTGCCAGCAGTGGACAGGGAATGGGGGAGCTGTTTTTT. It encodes CASSGQGMGELFF.

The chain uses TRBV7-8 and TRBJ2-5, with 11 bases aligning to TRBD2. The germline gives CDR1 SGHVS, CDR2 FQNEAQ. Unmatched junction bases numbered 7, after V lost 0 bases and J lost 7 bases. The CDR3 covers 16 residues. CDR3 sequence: CASSLARSGGVGTQYF. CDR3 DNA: TGTGCCAGCAGCTTAGCGCGTAGCGGGGGGGTGGGGACCCAGTACTTC. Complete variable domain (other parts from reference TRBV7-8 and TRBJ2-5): GAGVSQSPRYKVAKRGQDVALRCDPISGHVSLFWYQQALGQGPEFLTYFQNEAQLDKSGLPSDRFFAERPEGSVSTLKIQRTQQEDSAVYLCASSLARSGGVGTQYFGPGTRLLVL.

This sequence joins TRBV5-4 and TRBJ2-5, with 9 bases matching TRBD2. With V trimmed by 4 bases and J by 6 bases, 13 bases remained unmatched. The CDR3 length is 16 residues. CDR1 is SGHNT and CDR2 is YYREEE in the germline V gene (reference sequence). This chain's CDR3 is CASSLASGASRKTQYF. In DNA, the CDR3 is TGTGCCAGCAGCCTAGCTAGCGGGGCCTCCCGGAAGACCCAGTACTTC.

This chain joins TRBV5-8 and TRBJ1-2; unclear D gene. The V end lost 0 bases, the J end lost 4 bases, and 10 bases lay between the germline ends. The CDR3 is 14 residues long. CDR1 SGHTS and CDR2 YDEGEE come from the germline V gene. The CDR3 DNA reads TGTGCCAGCAGCTTGGATCAGGTCTCCTATGGCTACACCTTC. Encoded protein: CASSLDQVSYGYTF.

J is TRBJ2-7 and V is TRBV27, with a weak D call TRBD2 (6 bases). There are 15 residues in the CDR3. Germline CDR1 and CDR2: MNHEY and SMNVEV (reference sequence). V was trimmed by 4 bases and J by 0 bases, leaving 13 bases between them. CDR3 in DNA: TGTGCCAGCAGTTCCCCCGGGACTGGCTCCTACGAGCAGTACTTC. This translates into CASSSPGTGSYEQYF.

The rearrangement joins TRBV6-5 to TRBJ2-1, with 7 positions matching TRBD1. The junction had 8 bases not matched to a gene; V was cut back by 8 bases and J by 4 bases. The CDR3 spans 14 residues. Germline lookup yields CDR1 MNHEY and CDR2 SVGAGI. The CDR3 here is CASWSQGVYNEQFF. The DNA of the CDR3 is TGTGCCAGCTGGTCTCAGGGGGTTTACAATGAGCAGTTCTTC.

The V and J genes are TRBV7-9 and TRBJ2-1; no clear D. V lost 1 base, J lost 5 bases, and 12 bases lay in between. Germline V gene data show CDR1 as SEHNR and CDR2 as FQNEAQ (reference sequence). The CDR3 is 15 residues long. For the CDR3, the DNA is TGTGCCAGCAGCTTAGGCAAGCCGCCAAACAATGAGCAGTTCTTC. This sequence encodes CASSLGKPPNNEQFF.

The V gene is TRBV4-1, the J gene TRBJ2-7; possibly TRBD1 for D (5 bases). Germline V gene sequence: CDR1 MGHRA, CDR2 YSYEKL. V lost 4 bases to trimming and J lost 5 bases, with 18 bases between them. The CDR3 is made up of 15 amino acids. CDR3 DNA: TGCGCCAGCAGCCCAGGGTTCGGTAGGGCGGACGAGCAGTACTTC. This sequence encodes CASSPGFGRADEQYF.

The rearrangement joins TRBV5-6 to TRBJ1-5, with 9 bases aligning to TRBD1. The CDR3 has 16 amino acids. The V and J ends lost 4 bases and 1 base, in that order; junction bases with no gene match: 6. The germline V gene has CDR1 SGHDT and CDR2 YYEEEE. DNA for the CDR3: TGTGCCAGCAGCCTCGGGACAGGGCTAAGCAATCAGCCCCAGCATTTT. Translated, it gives CASSLGTGLSNQPQHF.

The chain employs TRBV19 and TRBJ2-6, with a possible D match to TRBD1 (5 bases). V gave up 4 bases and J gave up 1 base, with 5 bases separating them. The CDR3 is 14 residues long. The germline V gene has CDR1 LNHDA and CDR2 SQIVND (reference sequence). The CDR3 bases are TGTGCCAGTAGTAGGACATCTGGGGCCAACGTCCTGACTTTC. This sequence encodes CASSRTSGANVLTF.

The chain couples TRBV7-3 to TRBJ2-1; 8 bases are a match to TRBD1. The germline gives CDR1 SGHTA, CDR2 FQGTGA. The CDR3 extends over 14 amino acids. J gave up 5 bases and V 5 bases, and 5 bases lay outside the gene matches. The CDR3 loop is CASSEDRGNNEQFF. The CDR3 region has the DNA TGTGCCAGCAGCGAAGACAGGGGTAACAATGAGCAGTTCTTC.